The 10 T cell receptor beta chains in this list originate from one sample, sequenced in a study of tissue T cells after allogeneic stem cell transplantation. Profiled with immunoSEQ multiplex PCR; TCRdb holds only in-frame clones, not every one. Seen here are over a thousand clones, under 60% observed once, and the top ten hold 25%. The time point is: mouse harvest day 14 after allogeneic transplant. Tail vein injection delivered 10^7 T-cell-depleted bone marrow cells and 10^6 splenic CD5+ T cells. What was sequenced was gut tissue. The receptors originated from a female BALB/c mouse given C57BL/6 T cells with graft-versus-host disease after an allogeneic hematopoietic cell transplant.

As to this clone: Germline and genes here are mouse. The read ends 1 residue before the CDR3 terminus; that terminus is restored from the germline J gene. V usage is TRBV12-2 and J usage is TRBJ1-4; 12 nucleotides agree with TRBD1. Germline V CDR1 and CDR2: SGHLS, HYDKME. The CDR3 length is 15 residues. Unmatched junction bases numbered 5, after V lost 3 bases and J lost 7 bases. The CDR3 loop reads CASSAGTGGGERLFF. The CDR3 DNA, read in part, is TGTGCCAGCTCTGCCGGGACAGGGGGCGGCGAAAGATTATTT.

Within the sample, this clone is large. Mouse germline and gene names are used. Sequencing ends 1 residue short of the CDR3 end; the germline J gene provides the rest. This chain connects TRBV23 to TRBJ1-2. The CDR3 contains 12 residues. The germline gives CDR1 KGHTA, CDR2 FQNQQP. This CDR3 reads CSSSQSNSDYTF. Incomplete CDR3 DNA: TGCTCCAGCAGTCAGTCAAACTCCGACTACACC. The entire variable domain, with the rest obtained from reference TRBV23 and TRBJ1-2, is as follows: DAAVTQKPRYLIKMKGQEAEMKCIPEKGHTAVFWYQQKQSKELKFLIYFQNQQPLDQIDMVKERFSAVCPSSSLCSLGIRTCEAEDSALYLCSSSQSNSDYTFGSGTRLLVI.

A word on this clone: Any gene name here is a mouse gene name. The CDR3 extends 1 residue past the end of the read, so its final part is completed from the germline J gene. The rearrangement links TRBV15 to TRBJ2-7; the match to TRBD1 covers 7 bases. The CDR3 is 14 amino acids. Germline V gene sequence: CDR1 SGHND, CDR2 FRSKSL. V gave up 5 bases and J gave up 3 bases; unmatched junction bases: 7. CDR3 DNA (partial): TGTGCCAGCAGTCCCGGGACAGAATACTATGAACAGTAC. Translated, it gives CASSPGTEYYEQY. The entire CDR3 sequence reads CASSPGTEYYEQYF. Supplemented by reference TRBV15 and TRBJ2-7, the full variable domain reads DAGVTQTPRHEVAEKGQTIILKCEPVSGHNDLFWYRQTKIQGLELLSYFRSKSLMEDGGAFKDRFKAEMLNSSFSTLKIQPTEPKDSAVYLCASSPGTEYYEQYFGPGTRLTVL.

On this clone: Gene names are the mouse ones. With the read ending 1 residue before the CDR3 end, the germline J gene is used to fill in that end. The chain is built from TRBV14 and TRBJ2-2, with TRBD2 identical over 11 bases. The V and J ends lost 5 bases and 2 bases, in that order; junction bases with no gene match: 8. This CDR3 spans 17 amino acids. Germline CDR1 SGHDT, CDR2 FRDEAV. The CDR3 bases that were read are TGTGCCAGCAGCCCTCTCGACTGGGGGGGGAACACCGGGCAGCTCTAC. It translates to CASSPLDWGGNTGQLY. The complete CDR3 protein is CASSPLDWGGNTGQLYF.

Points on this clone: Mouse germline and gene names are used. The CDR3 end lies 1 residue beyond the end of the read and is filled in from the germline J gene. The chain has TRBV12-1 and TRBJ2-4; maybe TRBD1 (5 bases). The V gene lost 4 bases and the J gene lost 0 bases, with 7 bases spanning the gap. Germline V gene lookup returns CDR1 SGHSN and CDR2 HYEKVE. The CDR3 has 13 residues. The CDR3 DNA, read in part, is TGTGCCAGCTCAGACAGAAGTCAAAACACCTTGTAC. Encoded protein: CASSDRSQNTLY. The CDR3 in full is CASSDRSQNTLYF.

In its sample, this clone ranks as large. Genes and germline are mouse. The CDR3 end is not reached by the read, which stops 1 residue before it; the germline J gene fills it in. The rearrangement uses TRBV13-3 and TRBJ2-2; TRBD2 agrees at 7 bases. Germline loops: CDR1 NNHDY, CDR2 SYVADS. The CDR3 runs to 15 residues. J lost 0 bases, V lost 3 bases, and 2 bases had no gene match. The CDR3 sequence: CASSALGANTGQLYF. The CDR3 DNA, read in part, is TGTGCCAGCAGTGCTCTGGGGGCAAACACCGGGCAGCTCTAC.

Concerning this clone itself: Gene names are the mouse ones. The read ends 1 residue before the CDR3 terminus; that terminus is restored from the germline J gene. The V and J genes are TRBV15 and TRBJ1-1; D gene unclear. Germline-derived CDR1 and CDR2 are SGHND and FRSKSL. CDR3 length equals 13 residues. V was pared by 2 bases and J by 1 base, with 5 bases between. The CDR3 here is CASSLRGNTEVFF. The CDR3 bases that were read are TGTGCCAGCAGTTTACGGGGAAACACAGAAGTCTTC.

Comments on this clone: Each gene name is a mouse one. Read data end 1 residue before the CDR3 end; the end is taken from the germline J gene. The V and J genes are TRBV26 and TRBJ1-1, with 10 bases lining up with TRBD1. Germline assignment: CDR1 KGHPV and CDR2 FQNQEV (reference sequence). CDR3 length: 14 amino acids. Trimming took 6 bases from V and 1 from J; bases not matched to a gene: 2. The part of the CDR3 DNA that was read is TGTGCCAGCAGGCGGACAGGGGGAAACACAGAAGTCTTC. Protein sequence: CASRRTGGNTEVF. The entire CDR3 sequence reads CASRRTGGNTEVFF.

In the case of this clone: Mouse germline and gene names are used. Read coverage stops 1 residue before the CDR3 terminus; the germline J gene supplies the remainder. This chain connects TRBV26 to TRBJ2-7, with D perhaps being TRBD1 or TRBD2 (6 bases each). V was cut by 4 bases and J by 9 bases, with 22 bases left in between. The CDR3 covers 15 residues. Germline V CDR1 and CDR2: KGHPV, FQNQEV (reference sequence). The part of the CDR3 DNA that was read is TGTGCCAGCAGTCGGGACCGGGGGAGGGGGGTTGCACAGTAC. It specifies CASSRDRGRGVAQY. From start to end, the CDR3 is CASSRDRGRGVAQYF.

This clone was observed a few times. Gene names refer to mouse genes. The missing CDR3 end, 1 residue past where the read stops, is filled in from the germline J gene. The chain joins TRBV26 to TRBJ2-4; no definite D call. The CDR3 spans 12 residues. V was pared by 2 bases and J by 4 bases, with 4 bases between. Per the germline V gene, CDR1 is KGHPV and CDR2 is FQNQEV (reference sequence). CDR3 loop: CASSLTENTLYF. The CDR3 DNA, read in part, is TGTGCCAGCAGTCTGACGGAAAACACCTTGTAC.